The 20 T cell receptor beta chains below come from one sample, sequenced in a study of blood T cell repertoires in COVID-19. Method: immunoSEQ multiplex PCR; TCRdb's copy keeps in-frame clones and lacks some. The repertoire holds tens of thousands of clones, with about 80% as singletons. The sequencing sample was made of peripheral blood. These TCRs come from a woman of 80 years or more with acute or convalescent COVID-19.

This rearrangement joins TRBV7-7 to TRBJ1-6, with a possible D match to TRBD1 (5 bases). CDR1 is SSHAT and CDR2 is FNYEAQ in the germline V gene (reference sequence). The ends were cut back, 5 bases at V and 10 bases at J, with 12 bases in the middle. The CDR3 totals 13 residues. In DNA, the CDR3 is TGTGCCAGCAGCCTGGGGCATGGCTCACCCCTCCACTTT. The encoded protein is CASSLGHGSPLHF.

The V gene is TRBV5-4, the J gene TRBJ1-2; no reliable D call. The V gene lost 0 bases and the J gene lost 8 bases, with 14 bases spanning the gap. This CDR3 contains 14 residues. CDR1 and CDR2 (germline): SGHNT, YYREEE (reference sequence). As DNA, the CDR3 is TGTGCCAGCAGCTTGGGGCAGGATCATTCCGGCTACACCTTC. Its protein is CASSLGQDHSGYTF.

V usage is TRBV6-5 and J usage is TRBJ2-4; a weak D match, TRBD1 (6 bases). The germline V gene encodes CDR1 MNHEY and CDR2 SVGAGI. CDR3 length equals 13 residues. Trimming took 8 bases from V and 7 from J, leaving 15 bases between them. CDR3 region: CASSTGGANIQYF. CDR3 DNA: TGTGCCAGCTCGACAGGCGGTGCGAACATTCAGTACTTC.

CDR3: CASSDDRGNYGYTF. The CDR3 DNA follows: TGTGCCAGCAGCGATGACAGGGGGAACTATGGCTACACCTTC. The genes are TRBV5-6 and TRBJ1-2, with 9 bases aligning to TRBD1. CDR3 length equals 14 residues. Germline V gives CDR1 SGHDT, CDR2 YYEEEE. The junction had 3 bases not matched to a gene; V was cut back by 4 bases and J by 2 bases.

The gene calls are TRBV24-1 and TRBJ2-1; 9 bases are a match to TRBD1. The CDR3 has 15 residues. V shed 4 bases, J shed 8 bases, and the junction held 8 bases outside the gene matches. Per germline, CDR1 KGHDR and CDR2 SFDVKD. This CDR3 is CATSDPGQGSDEQFF. The CDR3 DNA sequence: TGTGCCACCAGTGACCCGGGACAGGGTTCCGATGAGCAGTTCTTC.

The genes are TRBV5-6 and TRBJ2-5, with TRBD2 identical over 10 bases. The CDR3 sequence is 14 residues long. J was trimmed by 5 bases and V by 5 bases; bases with no gene match: 6. Germline V gene data show CDR1 as SGHDT and CDR2 as YYEEEE. DNA of the CDR3: TGTGCCAGCAGTTCAGCGGGGGGGCGGGAGACCCAGTACTTC. Residues: CASSSAGGRETQYF.

This clone was found many times. The genes are TRBV5-5 and TRBJ2-7, with D possibly matching TRBD1 (6 bases). V gave up 6 bases and J gave up 5 bases, with 21 bases separating them. The CDR3 extends over 15 amino acids. Germline V gives CDR1 SGHKS, CDR2 YYEKEE (reference sequence). In DNA form, the CDR3 reads TGTGCCAGCATTTGGACTCAGGGGATTTTCAACGAGCAGTACTTC. Residues: CASIWTQGIFNEQYF.

The CDR3 spells CASSLLGGNSGNTIYF. The CDR3 DNA is TGTGCCAGCAGCTTATTAGGAGGTAACTCTGGAAACACCATATATTTT. The V and J genes are TRBV7-2 and TRBJ1-3; D not certain. The CDR3 is made up of 16 amino acids. Germline CDR1 SGHTA, CDR2 FQGNSA. The ends were cut back, 2 bases at V and 0 bases at J, with 11 bases in the middle.

The V call is TRBV3-1 (or the pseudogene TRBV3-2), the J call TRBJ2-5, with 14 bases identical to TRBD2. V shed 4 bases, J shed 1 base, and the junction held 8 bases outside the gene matches. Germline CDR1 reads LGHDT; CDR2 reads YNNKEL (reference sequence). The CDR3 length is 18 residues. CDR3 sequence: CASSPGTSGGPPQETQYF. CDR3 coding DNA: TGTGCCAGCAGCCCCGGGACTAGCGGGGGCCCGCCCCAAGAGACCCAGTACTTC.

The J gene is TRBJ2-7, the V gene TRBV15; 7 positions match TRBD2. Germline V CDR1 and CDR2: LNHNV, YYDKDF (reference sequence). This CDR3 spans 15 amino acids. Losses at the gene ends were 1 base for V and 5 bases for J; bases not matched to a gene: 8. CDR3 nucleotide sequence: TGTGCCACCAGCAGAGGAGGGGAGGGCCGCGACGAGCAGTACTTC. This translates into CATSRGGEGRDEQYF.

In the case of this clone: One junction end disagrees with the germline gene, perhaps due to a read error. V is TRBV7-8 and J is TRBJ1-3; weak D call: TRBD1 (6 bases). Germline loops: CDR1 SGHVS, CDR2 FQNEAQ. This CDR3 has 16 amino acids. CDR3 in amino acids: CASSPGGRGLGSTIYF. CDR3 coding DNA: TGTGCCAGCAGCCCCGGAGGGCGGGGGCTTGGAAGCACCATATATTTT. The full variable domain, in which reference TRBV7-8 and TRBJ1-3 provide the parts outside the CDR3, is GAGVSQSPRYKVAKRGQDVALRCDPISGHVSLFWYQQALGQGPEFLTYFQNEAQLDKSGLPSDRFFAERPEGSVSTLKIQRTQQEDSAVYLCASSPGGRGLGSTIYFGEGSWLTVV.

This clone was seen ten or more times. CDR3 protein: CASSLAQGFYTF. DNA of the CDR3: TGCGCCAGCAGCTTGGCTCAGGGTTTCTACACCTTC. The gene calls are TRBV5-1 and TRBJ1-2, with a possible D match to TRBD1 (5 bases). Germline V CDR1 and CDR2: SGHRS, YFSETQ. Trimming left V 0 bases short and J 10 bases short, with 10 bases between. The CDR3 covers 12 residues.

The V call is TRBV6-5, the J call TRBJ2-7; TRBD2 might be the D (6 bases). The V gene's germline CDR1 is MNHEY and CDR2 SVGAGI. Trimming pared 6 bases from V and 1 base from J, leaving 16 bases between. The CDR3 totals 15 residues. The CDR3 loop reads CASRVTGAGSYEQYF. The CDR3 region has the DNA TGTGCCAGCAGGGTCACGGGAGCCGGGTCCTACGAGCAGTACTTC.

The rearrangement links TRBV18 to TRBJ2-7, with TRBD1 identical over 9 bases. Germline V CDR1 and CDR2: KGHSH, LQKENI. The J segment lost 4 bases and the V segment lost 6 bases, leaving 7 bases of the junction unmatched. This CDR3 spans 14 amino acids. CDR3 nucleotide sequence: TGTGCCAGCTCGGCGGGACAGGGTGTGTACGAGCAGTACTTC. Its protein is CASSAGQGVYEQYF.

The genes are TRBV7-8 and TRBJ1-1; D gene uncertain. Germline V gene lookup returns CDR1 SGHVS and CDR2 FQNEAQ. Trimming removed 5 bases at V and 0 bases at J, with 10 bases between. The CDR3 has 14 amino acids. CDR3 nucleotide sequence: TGTGCCAGCAGCCCCGTTTCCCTGAACACTGAAGCTTTCTTT. Residues: CASSPVSLNTEAFF.

The chain employs TRBV15 and TRBJ2-7; D is possibly TRBD2 (6 bases). V lost 2 bases to trimming and J lost 3 bases, with 17 bases between them. The CDR3 has 16 amino acids. The germline gives CDR1 LNHNV, CDR2 YYDKDF (reference sequence). The CDR3 DNA follows: TGTGCCACCAGCAGACCTCCAATCGGGGGTCGCTACGAGCAGTACTTC. Its protein is CATSRPPIGGRYEQYF. The variable domain in full, with the rest retrieved from reference TRBV15 and TRBJ2-7, is DAMVIQNPRYQVTQFGKPVTLSCSQTLNHNVMYWYQQKSSQAPKLLFHYYDKDFNNEADTPDNFQSRRPNTSFCFLDIRSPGLGDTAMYLCATSRPPIGGRYEQYFGPGTRLTVT.

The CDR3 region is CASSHPGGDYGYTF. The CDR3 coding sequence is TGTGCCAGCAGCCACCCAGGGGGCGACTATGGCTACACCTTC. V and J are TRBV3-1 (or the pseudogene TRBV3-2) and TRBJ1-2; 8 bases are shared with TRBD1. Germline V gives CDR1 LGHDT, CDR2 YNNKEL (reference sequence). J gave up 3 bases and V 3 bases, and 3 bases lay outside the gene matches. The CDR3 has 14 residues.

CDR3 in DNA: TGTGCCATCAGTGTCGATGGAGGGGAACCCCAGCATTTT. Protein: CAISVDGGEPQHF. V and J are TRBV10-3 and TRBJ1-5, with D maybe TRBD1 (5 bases). This CDR3 spans 13 amino acids. Deletions cut 4 bases from V and 10 bases from J, with 14 bases between. The germline V gene encodes CDR1 ENHRY and CDR2 SYGVKD.

This clone was seen a handful of times. The rearrangement joins TRBV3-1 (or the pseudogene TRBV3-2) to TRBJ2-1; D might be TRBD2 (5 bases). V was shortened by 6 bases and J by 3 bases, with 9 bases between the two germline ends. The CDR3 sequence is 13 residues long. From germline, CDR1 is LGHDT and CDR2 YNNKEL (reference sequence). The CDR3 DNA reads as TGTGCCAGCAGGAGGGCCTTCTACAATGAGCAGTTCTTC. Translated: CASRRAFYNEQFF.

This rearrangement joins TRBV30 to TRBJ2-6; D is unclear. The CDR3 sequence is 14 residues long. The germline gives CDR1 GTSNPN, CDR2 SVGIG (reference sequence). The ends were cut back, 1 base at V and 0 bases at J, with 4 bases in the middle. In DNA, the CDR3 is TGTGCCTGGAGTGACGGCTCTGGGGCCAACGTCCTGACTTTC. It yields the protein CAWSDGSGANVLTF.